The sequence of this TCR beta chain was determined in a study of blood T cell repertoires in COVID-19. Turning to the study itself: The origin of the acute and convalescent COVID-19 samples was the United States, Italy and Spain. Nucleic acid was either cDNA or gDNA, and it came from T cells, B-cell-depleted T cells, or PBMCs.

Per the original data handling: Reference gene primer amplification gave nucleated cell count estimates. Only in-frame clones appear in the TCRdb table, and some are missing; sequencing was by immunoSEQ multiplex PCR. V, J and clone size are taken as reported in that table, and D and trimming were inferred from the DNA itself. The sample consists of about 260,000 clones, approximately 90% of them appearing once. This CDR3 comprises 15 residues. The germline V and J ends were trimmed by 8 bases and 0 bases, with 14 bases remaining between them. Germline V gene lookup returns CDR1 KGHSH and CDR2 LQKENI. This clone was seen only a few times.

The chain joins TRBV18 to TRBJ2-1, with a tentative D call TRBD1 (5 bases). The sample taken for sequencing was peripheral blood. The receptor was isolated from a man between 60 and 75 years old who had recovered from COVID-19. The CDR3 is CASALQVSSYNEQFF. DNA for the CDR3: TGTGCCAGCGCGTTACAGGTGAGCTCCTACAATGAGCAGTTCTTC. Full variable domain (missing parts from reference TRBV18 and TRBJ2-1): NAGVMQNPRHLVRRRGQEARLRCSPMKGHSHVYWYRQLPEEGLKFMVYLQKENIIDESGMPKERFSAEFPKEGPSILRIQQVVRGDSAAYFCASALQVSSYNEQFFGPGTRLTVL.